This T cell receptor (beta chain) is from a study of PD-1 blockade in classical Hodgkin lymphoma. Study results and caveats: Diversity similar to that of newly diagnosed patients was seen at baseline in complete responders. As was reported, newly diagnosed patients showed lower baseline TCR diversity than healthy donors did.

Concerning this clone: Its antigen is not identified.

Trimming took 3 bases from V and 6 from J, leaving 15 bases between them. CDR1 is MNHEY, CDR2 SMNVEV, per germline (reference sequence). The CDR3 runs to 14 residues. Here immunoSEQ multiplex PCR was the method, and the copy in TCRdb shows in-frame clones only, minus some. Of 13,000 or so clones listed, about 87% are singletons. Every one of the patients relapsed after autologous stem cell transplantation (brentuximab vedotin exposure was variable). The chain couples TRBV27 to TRBJ2-7; D gene unclear. This clonotype was sampled from a human donor with classical Hodgkin lymphoma. Here the sequenced sample was peripheral blood mononuclear cells (PBMCs), taken at baseline. The CDR3 spells CASSFLTSRGEQYF. CDR3 nucleotides: TGTGCCAGCAGTTTCCTAACGTCTCGCGGCGAGCAGTACTTC.